One and the same sample provided the 30 T cell receptor beta chains below, sequenced in a study of CD8+CD57+ T cells in acquired aplastic anemia. Patients picked for sequencing had shown CD8+CD57+ cell expansion detected by flow cytometry. According to the study, genomic DNA was the template for TCR beta VDJ and CDR3 profiling. Via MiXCR, TCRdb re-called the reads, giving one row per CDR3 protein. Here the sample spans a few hundred thousand distinct CDR3 sequences, roughly 50% being singletons. The material sequenced was sorted CD4+, CD8+, or CD8+CD57+ T cells (not recorded which) from PBMCs. The receptors were gathered from a human donor with aplastic anemia.

The chain recombines TRBV10-2 with TRBJ1-1; D remains ambiguous. Looked up from germline, CDR1 is WSHSY and CDR2 is SAAADI. V lost 2 bases and J 1 base, leaving 8 bases between the germline ends. This CDR3 is 14 amino acids long. CDR3 in amino acids: CASSETRKNTEAFF. The CDR3 coding sequence is TGCGCCAGCAGTGAGACACGCAAGAACACTGAAGCTTTCTTT.

V and J are TRBV5-1 and TRBJ2-6, with D perhaps assigned TRBD1 or TRBD2 (5 bases each). V was trimmed by 1 base and J by 0 bases, leaving 11 bases between them. The V gene's germline CDR1 is SGHRS and CDR2 YFSETQ. The CDR3 consists of 17 residues. Here the CDR3 reads CASSLIPGLSGANVLTF. Written as DNA, the CDR3 is TGCGCCAGCAGCTTGATTCCGGGGCTCTCTGGGGCCAACGTCCTGACTTTC.

Ten or more counts support this clonotype. This CDR3 reads CASSEGRRRETQYF. The CDR3 region has the DNA TGTGCCAGCAGTGAAGGCAGGAGACGAGAGACCCAGTACTTC. The genes are TRBV2 and TRBJ2-5; D is undetermined. V lost 1 base to trimming and J lost 4 bases, with 10 bases between them. The CDR3 is made up of 14 amino acids. The germline V gene encodes CDR1 SNHLY and CDR2 FYNNEI.

J is TRBJ1-1 and V is TRBV19; 8 bases are shared with TRBD1. There are 16 residues in the CDR3. The germline CDR1 and CDR2 sequences are LNHDA and SQIVND (reference sequence). The junction had 6 bases not matched to a gene; V was cut back by 3 bases and J by 0 bases. CDR3 nucleotides: TGTGCCAGTAGTATTGACAGGGGAGGGGTGAACACTGAAGCTTTCTTT. This codes for CASSIDRGGVNTEAFF.

This clonotype appeared a single time. The J gene is TRBJ1-1, the V gene TRBV7-2; 8 bases fit TRBD1. The germline CDR1 and CDR2 sequences are SGHTA and FQGNSA. Trimming at V came to 5 bases and at J to 13 bases, leaving 9 bases not matched to a gene. This CDR3 comprises 12 residues. The CDR3 DNA reads as TGTGCCAGCAGCGCTGGACAGGGCCGAGATTTCTTT. This translates into CASSAGQGRDFF.

About this clonotype itself: This may come from a read error, since a much larger clone is one base off. The chain couples TRBV5-1 to TRBJ2-7, with 7 bases that match TRBD1. The CDR3 is 15 residues long. In germline, CDR1 is SGHRS, CDR2 YFSETQ. The CDR3 protein is CASSLMDRSSCEQYF. Here the CDR3 DNA reads TGCGCCAGCAGCTTGATGGACAGGAGCTCCTGCGAGCAGTACTTC.

The chain joins TRBV10-3 to TRBJ2-1; 10 bases line up with TRBD2. With 3 bases clipped from V and 0 bases from J, the junction kept 5 bases outside the gene matches. The CDR3 has 17 residues. Per the germline V gene, CDR1 is ENHRY and CDR2 is SYGVKD. The CDR3 protein is CAISDGSGRNSYNEQFF. DNA of the CDR3: TGTGCCATCAGTGACGGTAGCGGGAGGAACTCCTACAATGAGCAGTTCTTC.

In its sample, this clonotype was seen a few times. The chain links TRBV11-1 to TRBJ2-5; 7 nucleotides agree with TRBD1. V lost 7 bases, J lost 5 bases, and 19 bases stayed unmatched. Per the germline V gene, CDR1 is SGHAT and CDR2 is FQDESV (reference sequence). This CDR3 contains 17 residues. CDR3 residues: CASNPGGKLTGRETQYF. Written as DNA, the CDR3 is TGTGCCAGCAACCCAGGGGGTAAACTCACGGGGCGGGAGACCCAGTACTTC.

The genes are TRBV7-3 and TRBJ2-7; TRBD1 aligns across 7 bases. The CDR3 runs 13 residues. With V trimmed by 5 bases and J by 7 bases, 8 bases remained unmatched. CDR1 and CDR2 from the germline V gene are SGHTA and FQGTGA. The CDR3 DNA reads TGTGCCAGCAGCACTCCACAGGGGAGAGAGCAGTACTTC. Translating gives CASSTPQGREQYF.

This clonotype was seen ten or more times. V and J are TRBV5-1 and TRBJ2-7; 7 nucleotides align to TRBD1. J was trimmed by 2 bases and V by 5 bases; bases with no gene match: 10. The CDR3 covers 15 residues. In germline, CDR1 is SGHRS, CDR2 YFSETQ. The DNA for the CDR3 is TGCGCCAGCAGGGGGCTTACAGGGGAAACCTACGAGCAGTACTTC. The encoded protein is CASRGLTGETYEQYF.

The V call is TRBV7-2, the J call TRBJ2-5; D not certain. Germline values: CDR1 SGHTA, CDR2 FQGNSA. The length of the CDR3 is 13 residues. Trimming removed 5 bases at V and 2 bases at J, with 9 bases between. The CDR3 protein is CASSPHLQETQYF. Here the CDR3 DNA reads TGTGCCAGCAGCCCACATCTTCAAGAGACCCAGTACTTC.

This clonotype has ten or more counts. The chain links TRBV28 to TRBJ2-6, with 7 bases fitting TRBD1. Germline V gene sequence: CDR1 MDHEN, CDR2 SYDVKM. The V and J ends lost 4 bases and 0 bases, in that order; junction bases with no gene match: 6. The CDR3 loop spans 17 amino acids. CDR3 amino acids: CASSSGQTGSGANVLTF. For the CDR3, the DNA is TGTGCCAGCAGTTCGGGACAGACAGGCTCTGGGGCCAACGTCCTGACTTTC.

This clonotype was seen just once. The rearrangement uses TRBV9 and TRBJ1-2, with D unresolved. Germline V CDR1 and CDR2: SGDLS, YYNGEE. Deletions cut 0 bases from V and 3 bases from J, with 9 bases between. CDR3 length equals 14 residues. The CDR3 DNA follows: TGTGCCAGCAGCGTAGCCTCAGGATACTATGGCTACACCTTC. It translates to CASSVASGYYGYTF.

The gene calls are TRBV19 and TRBJ2-3, with a tentative D call TRBD1 (5 bases). Trimming cost V 11 bases and J 4 bases, with 16 bases left between them. This CDR3 is 13 amino acids long. Germline CDR1 is LNHDA and CDR2 is SQIVND (reference sequence). This CDR3 is CAASPTRADTQYF. The CDR3 DNA follows: TGTGCCGCTTCGCCCACCAGGGCAGATACGCAGTATTTT.

This clonotype was picked up one time. This may be a read error, as it is one base from a much larger clone. The chain couples TRBV20-1 to TRBJ1-2; TRBD1 is a possible D gene (6 bases). V was clipped by 0 bases and J by 4 bases, with 12 bases between them. CDR1 is DFQATT and CDR2 is SNEGSKA in the germline V gene (reference sequence). The CDR3 runs 14 residues. For the CDR3, the DNA is TGCAGTGCTAGAGATTCAGGGGCGGGCTATGGCTACACCTTC. Protein: CSARDSGAGYGYTF.

A single count supports this clonotype. The J gene is TRBJ2-7, the V gene TRBV7-2; a weak D match, TRBD1 (5 bases). Per germline, CDR1 SGHTA and CDR2 FQGNSA. V lost 1 base and J lost 10, with 14 bases in between. The CDR3 loop spans 13 amino acids. The DNA for the CDR3 is TGTGCCAGCAGCTTAGGGTTGGGGCAGCCCCAGTACTTC. Translated: CASSLGLGQPQYF.

The genes are TRBV25-1 and TRBJ1-1; the D gene is possibly TRBD1 (5 bases). The germline V and J ends were trimmed by 4 bases and 0 bases, with 9 bases remaining between them. Germline-derived CDR1 and CDR2 are MGHDK and SYGVNS. The CDR3 is made up of 14 amino acids. The chain's CDR3 is CASSARAMNTEAFF. CDR3 in DNA: TGTGCCAGCAGTGCCAGGGCCATGAACACTGAAGCTTTCTTT. Together with reference TRBV25-1 and TRBJ1-1, the CDR3 gives the full variable domain: EADIYQTPRYLVIGTGKKITLECSQTMGHDKMYWYQQDPGMELHLIHYSYGVNSTEKGDLSSESTVSRIRTEHFPLTLESARPSHTSQYLCASSARAMNTEAFFGQGTRLTVV.

J is TRBJ1-6 and V is TRBV7-9; a possible D gene is TRBD1 (5 bases). From germline, CDR1 is SEHNR and CDR2 FQNEAQ (reference sequence). Trimming took off 4 bases at V and 11 bases at J, with 18 bases between the two ends. The CDR3 covers 15 residues. CDR3 nucleotides: TGTGCCAGCAGCTCAAAGCTCCGGGGGAAAGCACCCCTCCACTTT. Residues: CASSSKLRGKAPLHF.

In its sample, this clonotype was seen a few times. V usage is TRBV18 and J usage is TRBJ2-5; D possibly uses TRBD1 or TRBD2 (5 bases each). CDR1 KGHSH and CDR2 LQKENI come from the germline V gene. V was pared by 2 bases and J by 4 bases, with 8 bases between. This CDR3 has 13 amino acids. For the CDR3, the DNA is TGTGCCAGCTCACCAGAGGGGTCAGAGACCCAGTACTTC. Its protein is CASSPEGSETQYF. Combining the CDR3 with reference TRBV18 and TRBJ2-5 gives the whole variable domain NAGVMQNPRHLVRRRGQEARLRCSPMKGHSHVYWYRQLPEEGLKFMVYLQKENIIDESGMPKERFSAEFPKEGPSILRIQQVVRGDSAAYFCASSPEGSETQYFGPGTRLLVL.

A note on this clonotype: The DNA is omitted, as the CDR3 cannot be located on it reliably, and the CDR3 follows TCRdb's listing. The V call is TRBV7-6, the J call TRBJ1-5. 20 amino acids form the CDR3, both terminal residues included. Germline loops: CDR1 SGHVS, CDR2 FNYEAQ. CDR3 amino acids: CASSFYICSARGISNQPQHF.

The chain links TRBV10-2 to TRBJ2-3, with D possibly TRBD1 on 6 matching bases. Per the germline V gene, CDR1 is WSHSY and CDR2 is SAAADI. Trimming cost V 7 bases and J 6 bases, with 20 bases left between them. This CDR3 has 15 amino acids. CDR3 sequence: CASIDGYRVLDTQYF. The CDR3, as DNA: TGCGCCAGCATCGACGGCTACAGGGTGTTGGATACGCAGTATTTT.

This clonotype was seen at least ten times. This rearrangement joins TRBV19 to TRBJ2-7; 11 bases agree with TRBD1. The CDR3 length is 14 residues. CDR1 LNHDA and CDR2 SQIVND come from the germline V gene (reference sequence). Losses at the gene ends were 9 bases for V and 6 bases for J; bases not matched to a gene: 10. Written as DNA, the CDR3 is TGTGCCAGCTCACCGGGACAGGGGGGCGTCGAGCAGTACTTC. Protein: CASSPGQGGVEQYF.

This chain joins TRBV7-8 and TRBJ1-3, with unresolved D. This CDR3 comprises 16 residues. The V end lost 2 bases, the J end lost 4 bases, and 15 bases lay between the germline ends. Germline values: CDR1 SGHVS, CDR2 FQNEAQ. This chain's CDR3 is CASSLLPIFKGNTIYF. CDR3 DNA: TGTGCCAGCAGCTTACTACCCATTTTCAAGGGAAACACCATATATTTT.

This clonotype appeared once. Just one base apart from a much larger clone, this may be a read error. This chain uses TRBV5-1 with TRBJ1-3; D gene unclear. The CDR3 spans 14 residues. Germline values: CDR1 SGHRS, CDR2 YFSETQ. Trimming removed 4 bases at V and 0 bases at J, with 8 bases between. CDR3 residues: CASSVGPSGNTIYF. Here the CDR3 DNA reads TGCGCCAGCAGCGTAGGCCCCTCTGGAAACACCATATATTTT. The entire variable domain, with the rest obtained from reference TRBV5-1 and TRBJ1-3, is as follows: KAGVTQTPRYLIKTRGQQVTLSCSPISGHRSVSWYQQTPGQGLQFLFEYFSETQRNKGNFPGRFSGRQFSNSRSEMNVSTLELGDSALYLCASSVGPSGNTIYFGEGSWLTVV.

This clonotype has ten or more counts. This chain links TRBV5-1 with TRBJ2-7; 8 bases align to TRBD1. From germline, CDR1 is SGHRS and CDR2 YFSETQ. After removal of 0 bases from V and 7 bases from J, the junction contained 6 bases not matched to a gene. CDR3 length: 14 residues. CDR3: CASSLDRGAREQYF. As DNA, the CDR3 is TGCGCCAGCAGCTTGGACAGGGGGGCGAGGGAGCAGTACTTC.

The J gene is TRBJ1-1, the V gene TRBV15; D not certain. This CDR3 comprises 15 residues. Trimming stripped 0 bases from V and 4 bases from J, with 12 bases between. Germline CDR1 is LNHNV and CDR2 is YYDKDF (reference sequence). CDR3 in amino acids: CATSRDRDGSTEAFF. The CDR3 region has the DNA TGTGCCACCAGCAGAGATCGGGATGGGAGCACTGAAGCTTTCTTT.

This sequence joins TRBV5-1 and TRBJ1-1; 8 bases agree with TRBD1. With 4 bases clipped from V and 5 bases from J, the junction kept 10 bases outside the gene matches. Germline assignment: CDR1 SGHRS and CDR2 YFSETQ. The CDR3 is 15 residues long. The CDR3 nucleotides read TGCGCCAGCAGCCCAACAACAGGGGGAGGGACTGAAGCTTTCTTT. Translating it yields CASSPTTGGGTEAFF.

The table lists this clonotype with many counts. The V call is TRBV13, the J call TRBJ2-2; D is unresolved. The CDR3 sequence is 12 residues long. Germline V CDR1 and CDR2: PRHDT, FYEKMQ (reference sequence). V lost 2 bases, J lost 6 bases, and 4 bases lay in between. DNA for the CDR3: TGTGCCAGCAGCTTAAGCGCCGGGGAGCTGTTTTTT. Protein: CASSLSAGELFF.

CDR3 sequence reads: CASSEGPQYEQYF. Here the CDR3 DNA reads TGTGCCAGCAGTGAAGGGCCACAGTACGAGCAGTACTTC. The rearrangement uses TRBV7-4 and TRBJ2-7; unclear D gene. V dropped 6 bases and J dropped 4 bases, with 13 bases sitting between them. Germline lookup yields CDR1 SGHVT and CDR2 SQSDAQ. This CDR3 comprises 13 residues.

The V and J genes are TRBV5-6 and TRBJ1-3; 8 bases align to TRBD1. The germline CDR1 and CDR2 sequences are SGHDT and YYEEEE. V dropped 4 bases and J dropped 3; count of bases not matched to a gene: 18. CDR3 length: 19 amino acids. The CDR3 sequence is CASSPTGTGTRSYGNTIYF. The CDR3 DNA reads TGTGCCAGCAGCCCGACTGGGACAGGTACCAGAAGTTATGGAAACACCATATATTTT.